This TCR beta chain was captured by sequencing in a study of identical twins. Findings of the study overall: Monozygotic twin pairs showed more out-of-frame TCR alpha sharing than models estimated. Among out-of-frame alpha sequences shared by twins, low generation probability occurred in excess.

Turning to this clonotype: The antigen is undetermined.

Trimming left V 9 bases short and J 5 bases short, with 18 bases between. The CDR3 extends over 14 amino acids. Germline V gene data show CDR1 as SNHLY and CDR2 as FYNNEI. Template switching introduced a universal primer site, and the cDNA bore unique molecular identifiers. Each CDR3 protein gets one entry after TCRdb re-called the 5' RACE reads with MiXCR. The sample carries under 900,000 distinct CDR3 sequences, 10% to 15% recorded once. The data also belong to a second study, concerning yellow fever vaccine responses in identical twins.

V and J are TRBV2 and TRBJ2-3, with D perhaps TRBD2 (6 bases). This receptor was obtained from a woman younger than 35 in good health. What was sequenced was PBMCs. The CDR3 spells CASRREQWGDTQYF. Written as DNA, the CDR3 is TGTGCCAGTAGGAGGGAACAATGGGGAGATACGCAGTATTTT.